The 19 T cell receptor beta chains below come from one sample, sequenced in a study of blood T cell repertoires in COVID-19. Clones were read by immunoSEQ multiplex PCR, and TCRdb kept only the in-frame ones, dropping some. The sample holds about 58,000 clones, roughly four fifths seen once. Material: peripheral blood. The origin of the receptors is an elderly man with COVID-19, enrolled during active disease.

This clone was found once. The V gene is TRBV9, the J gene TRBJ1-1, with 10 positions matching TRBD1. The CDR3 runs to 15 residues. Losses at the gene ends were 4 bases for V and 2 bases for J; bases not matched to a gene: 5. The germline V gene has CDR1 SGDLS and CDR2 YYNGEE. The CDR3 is CASSTTGGANTEAFF. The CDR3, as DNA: TGTGCCAGCAGCACGACAGGGGGCGCCAACACTGAAGCTTTCTTT.

CDR3 loop: CASSAQGARNSPLHF. DNA of the CDR3: TGTGCCAGCAGCGCACAGGGGGCCCGGAATTCACCCCTCCACTTT. The genes are TRBV9 and TRBJ1-6, with 9 bases identical to TRBD1. The CDR3 is made up of 15 amino acids. The germline V gene has CDR1 SGDLS and CDR2 YYNGEE. After removal of 3 bases from V and 7 bases from J, the junction contained 5 bases not matched to a gene.

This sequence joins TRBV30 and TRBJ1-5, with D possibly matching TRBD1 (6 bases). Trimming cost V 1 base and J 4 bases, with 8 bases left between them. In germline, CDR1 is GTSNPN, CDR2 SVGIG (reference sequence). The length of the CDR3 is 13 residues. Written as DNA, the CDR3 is TGTGCCTGGAGTGGCGGACAGAATCAGCCCCAGCATTTT. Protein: CAWSGGQNQPQHF.

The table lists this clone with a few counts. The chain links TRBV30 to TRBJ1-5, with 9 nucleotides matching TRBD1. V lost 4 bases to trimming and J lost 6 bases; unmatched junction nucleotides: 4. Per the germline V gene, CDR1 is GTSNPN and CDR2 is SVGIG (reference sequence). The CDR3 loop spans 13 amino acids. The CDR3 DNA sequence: TGTGCCTGGAAGGGACAGGGTGGTCAGCCCCAGCATTTT. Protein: CAWKGQGGQPQHF.

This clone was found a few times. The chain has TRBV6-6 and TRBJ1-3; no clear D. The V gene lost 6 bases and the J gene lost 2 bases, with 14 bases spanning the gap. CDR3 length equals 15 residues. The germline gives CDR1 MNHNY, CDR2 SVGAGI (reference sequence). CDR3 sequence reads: CASSLERMTGNTIYF. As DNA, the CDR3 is TGTGCCAGCAGCCTGGAGAGGATGACTGGAAACACCATATATTTT.

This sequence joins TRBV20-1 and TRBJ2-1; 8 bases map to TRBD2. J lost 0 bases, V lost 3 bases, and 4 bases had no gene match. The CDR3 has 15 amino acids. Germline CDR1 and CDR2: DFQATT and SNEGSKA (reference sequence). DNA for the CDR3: TGCAGTGCTAGTGTCGGGACTAGCTCCTACAATGAGCAGTTCTTC. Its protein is CSASVGTSSYNEQFF.

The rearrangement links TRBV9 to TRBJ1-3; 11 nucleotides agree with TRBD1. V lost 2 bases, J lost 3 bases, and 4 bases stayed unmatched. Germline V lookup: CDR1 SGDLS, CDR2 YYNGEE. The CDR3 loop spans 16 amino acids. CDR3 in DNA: TGTGCCAGCAGCGTTGGACAGGGGGCTTTTGGAAACACCATATATTTT. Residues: CASSVGQGAFGNTIYF.

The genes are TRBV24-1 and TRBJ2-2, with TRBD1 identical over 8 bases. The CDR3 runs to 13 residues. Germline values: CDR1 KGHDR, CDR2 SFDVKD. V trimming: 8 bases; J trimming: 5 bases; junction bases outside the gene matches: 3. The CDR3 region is CATNRQGTGELFF. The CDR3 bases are TGTGCCACCAACCGACAGGGGACCGGGGAGCTGTTTTTT.

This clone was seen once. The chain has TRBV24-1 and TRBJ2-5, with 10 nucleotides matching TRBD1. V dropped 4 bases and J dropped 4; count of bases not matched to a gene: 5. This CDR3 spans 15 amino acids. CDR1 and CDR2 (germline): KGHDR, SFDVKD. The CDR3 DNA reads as TGTGCCACCAGTGACAGGACAGGGGGTCGAGAGACCCAGTACTTC. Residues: CATSDRTGGRETQYF.

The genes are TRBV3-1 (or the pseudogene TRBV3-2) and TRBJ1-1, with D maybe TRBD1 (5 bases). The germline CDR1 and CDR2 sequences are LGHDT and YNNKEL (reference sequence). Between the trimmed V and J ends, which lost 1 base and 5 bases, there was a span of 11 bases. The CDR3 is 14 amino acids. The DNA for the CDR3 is TGTGCCAGCAGCCAAGTAGGGGTGGGTACTGAAGCTTTCTTT. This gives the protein CASSQVGVGTEAFF.

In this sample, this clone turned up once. The CDR3 loop reads CASSPEQGKGYTF. In nucleotides, the CDR3 is TGTGCCAGCTCACCAGAACAGGGGAAGGGCTACACCTTC. The rearrangement links TRBV18 to TRBJ1-2; 7 bases match TRBD1. This CDR3 is built from 13 residues. Germline CDR1 reads KGHSH; CDR2 reads LQKENI. After removal of 2 bases from V and 8 bases from J, the junction contained 5 bases not matched to a gene.

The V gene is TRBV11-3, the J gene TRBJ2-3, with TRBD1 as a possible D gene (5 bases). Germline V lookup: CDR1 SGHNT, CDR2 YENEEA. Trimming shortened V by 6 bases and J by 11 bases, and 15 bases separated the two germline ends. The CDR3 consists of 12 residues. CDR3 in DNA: TGTGCCAGCAGTCCCCAGGGCGGTGGGCAGTATTTT. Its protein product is CASSPQGGGQYF.

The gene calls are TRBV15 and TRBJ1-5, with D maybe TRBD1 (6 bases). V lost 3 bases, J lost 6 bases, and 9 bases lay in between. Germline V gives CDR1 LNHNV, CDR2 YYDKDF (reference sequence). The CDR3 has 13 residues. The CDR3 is CATSSLGGQPQHF. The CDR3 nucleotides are TGTGCCACCAGCAGCCTAGGGGGTCAGCCCCAGCATTTT.

CDR3 sequence reads: CASSMGLGSYNEQFF. In DNA form, the CDR3 reads TGTGCCAGCAGCATGGGACTAGGCTCCTACAATGAGCAGTTCTTC. This chain links TRBV7-7 with TRBJ2-1, with TRBD2 matching 8 bases. In germline, CDR1 is SSHAT, CDR2 FNYEAQ (reference sequence). J lost 0 bases, V lost 5 bases, and 3 bases had no gene match. The CDR3 has 15 amino acids.

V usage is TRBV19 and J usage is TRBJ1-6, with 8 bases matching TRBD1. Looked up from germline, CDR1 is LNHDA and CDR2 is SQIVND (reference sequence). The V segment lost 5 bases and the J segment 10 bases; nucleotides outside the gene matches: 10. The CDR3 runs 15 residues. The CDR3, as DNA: TGTGCCAGTAGTCCCCGTGGACAGGGACGCTCACCCCTCCACTTT. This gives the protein CASSPRGQGRSPLHF.

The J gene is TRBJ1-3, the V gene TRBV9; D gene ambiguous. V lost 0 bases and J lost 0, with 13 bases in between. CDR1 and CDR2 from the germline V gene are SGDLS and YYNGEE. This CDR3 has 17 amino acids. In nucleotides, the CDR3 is TGTGCCAGCAGCGTAGTGAGTAAGCCGGGCTCTGGAAACACCATATATTTT. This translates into CASSVVSKPGSGNTIYF.

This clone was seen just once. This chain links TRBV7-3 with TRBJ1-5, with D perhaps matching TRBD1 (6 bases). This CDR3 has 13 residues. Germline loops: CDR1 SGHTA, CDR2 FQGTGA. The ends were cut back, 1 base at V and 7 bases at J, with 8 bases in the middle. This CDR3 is CASSLSQGQPQHF. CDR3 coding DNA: TGTGCCAGCAGCTTAAGTCAGGGGCAGCCCCAGCATTTT.

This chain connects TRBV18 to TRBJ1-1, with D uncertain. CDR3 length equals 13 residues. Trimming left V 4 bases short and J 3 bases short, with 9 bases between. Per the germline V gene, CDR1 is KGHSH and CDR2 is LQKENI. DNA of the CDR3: TGTGCCAGCTCACAACGCGGCGACACTGAAGCTTTCTTT. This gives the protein CASSQRGDTEAFF.

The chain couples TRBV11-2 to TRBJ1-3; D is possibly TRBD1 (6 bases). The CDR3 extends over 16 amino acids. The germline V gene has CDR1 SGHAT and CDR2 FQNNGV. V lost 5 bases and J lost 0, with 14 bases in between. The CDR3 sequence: CASSPGVGFSGNTIYF. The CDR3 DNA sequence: TGTGCCAGCAGCCCAGGGGTCGGGTTCTCTGGAAACACCATATATTTT.